These 2 T cell receptor beta chains were all obtained from the same sample, sequenced in a study of cytomegalovirus exposure and HLA in healthy donors. 60 Vbeta and 13 Jbeta primers were used in PCR. Produced via immunoSEQ multiplex PCR; TCRdb's table is partial and in-frame only. This sample has about 120,000 clones, with 60% to 85% found just once. The sample taken for sequencing was PBMCs. These receptors originate from a woman in her twenties or thirties in good health and CMV-seropositive.

The chain has TRBV2 and TRBJ2-5, with unresolved D. V dropped 8 bases and J dropped 3 bases, with 13 bases sitting between them. Germline CDR1 is SNHLY and CDR2 is FYNNEI. The CDR3 is 13 amino acids. CDR3 coding DNA: TGTGCCAGCTCAGAAACCCCCAAAGAGACCCAGTACTTC. Translation: CASSETPKETQYF.

This clone appeared once. V usage is TRBV6-1 and J usage is TRBJ2-7; possible D gene TRBD2, 7 bases. CDR3 length: 14 residues. The V and J ends lost 10 bases and 1 base respectively, with 17 bases between them. Germline lookup yields CDR1 MNHNS and CDR2 SASEGT. CDR3 bases: TGTGCCACCAGGTGGGGGGGCGCGTCCTACGAGCAGTACTTC. Its translation: CATRWGGASYEQYF.